This is a list of T cell receptor beta chains from one sample in a study of spatial heterogeneity in lung cancer. A single record per CDR3 protein comes from TCRdb applying MiXCR to the 5' RACE reads. The sample contains fewer than 11,000 distinct CDR3 sequences, under 25% of which appear only once. Sequencing was performed on PBMCs, taken at follow-up. These receptors all come from a male donor with early-stage non-small cell lung cancer. The CDR3 runs from the conserved cysteine through the conserved F or W. A D gene is named only where the DNA matches it firmly. Clone size is given for some rows only: seen once, a few or many times, or a class if the clone is expanded.

CDR3 protein: CSVRMDSSQPQHF
CDR3 DNA: TGCAGCGTCCGGATGGACAGTTCCCAGCCCCAGCATTTT
J gene: TRBJ1-5
V gene: TRBV29-1
clone size: few
CDR3 length: 13
D gene: .

CDR3 protein: CASSWAVRYEQYF
CDR3 DNA: TGTGCCAGCAGTTGGGCAGTTCGGTACGAGCAGTACTTC
J gene: TRBJ2-7
V gene: TRBV7-8
clone size: many
CDR3 length: 13
D gene: .

CDR3 protein: CASRLLANTEAFF
CDR3 DNA: TGTGCCAGCAGACTACTCGCGAACACTGAAGCTTTCTTT
J gene: TRBJ1-1
V gene: TRBV6-5
clone size: .
CDR3 length: 13
D gene: .

CDR3 protein: CASNDRSLRSEQFF
CDR3 DNA: TGTGCCAGCAACGACAGAAGCCTTAGGTCTGAGCAGTTCTTC
J gene: TRBJ2-1
V gene: TRBV2
clone size: many
CDR3 length: 14
D gene: .

CDR3 protein: CASSSKWGARNEQFF
CDR3 DNA: TGTGCCAGCAGCTCCAAGTGGGGGGCCAGGAATGAGCAGTTCTTC
J gene: TRBJ2-1
V gene: TRBV7-2
clone size: medium-sized
CDR3 length: 15
D gene: .

CDR3 protein: CSVEKVGSPNEQFF
CDR3 DNA: TGCAGCGTTGAAAAGGTCGGGAGCCCCAATGAGCAGTTCTTC
J gene: TRBJ2-1
V gene: TRBV29-1
clone size: few
CDR3 length: 14
D gene: .

CDR3 protein: CASSPRDREFGTQYF
CDR3 DNA: TGTGCCAGCAGCCCTAGGGACAGGGAGTTTGGGACCCAGTACTTC
J gene: TRBJ2-5
V gene: TRBV5-6
clone size: .
CDR3 length: 15
D gene: TRBD1

CDR3 protein: CATSGTGINEQFF
CDR3 DNA: TGTGCCACCTCCGGGACAGGGATAAATGAGCAGTTCTTC
J gene: TRBJ2-1
V gene: TRBV6-5
clone size: many
CDR3 length: 13
D gene: TRBD1

CDR3 protein: CASSPGAWETQYF
CDR3 DNA: TGTGCCAGCAGCCCCGGGGCGTGGGAGACCCAGTACTTC
J gene: TRBJ2-5
V gene: TRBV13
clone size: many
CDR3 length: 13
D gene: .

CDR3 protein: CASSFGGAYGYTF
CDR3 DNA: TGTGCCAGCAGTTTCGGGGGCGCCTATGGCTACACCTTC
J gene: TRBJ1-2
V gene: TRBV6-2/TRBV6-3
clone size: many
CDR3 length: 13
D gene: .

CDR3 protein: CSATDRANYGYTF
CDR3 DNA: TGCAGTGCTACCGACAGGGCTAACTATGGCTACACCTTC
J gene: TRBJ1-2
V gene: TRBV20-1
clone size: few
CDR3 length: 13
D gene: TRBD1

CDR3 protein: CAIGGNQPQHF
CDR3 DNA: TGTGCCATTGGGGGGAATCAGCCCCAGCATTTT
J gene: TRBJ1-5
V gene: TRBV28
clone size: many
CDR3 length: 11
D gene: .

CDR3 protein: CASSLQTGSAGELFF
CDR3 DNA: TGTGCCAGCAGTTTACAGACAGGGTCAGCCGGGGAGCTGTTTTTT
J gene: TRBJ2-2
V gene: TRBV2
clone size: many
CDR3 length: 15
D gene: TRBD1

CDR3 protein: CSVGPGRAEAFF
CDR3 DNA: TGCAGCGTCGGTCCCGGGAGGGCTGAAGCTTTCTTT
J gene: TRBJ1-1
V gene: TRBV29-1
clone size: .
CDR3 length: 12
D gene: .

CDR3 protein: CASSPGRGGQETQYF
CDR3 DNA: TGTGCCAGCAGCCCCGGCAGGGGGGGGCAAGAGACCCAGTACTTC
J gene: TRBJ2-5
V gene: TRBV7-9
clone size: many
CDR3 length: 15
D gene: .

CDR3 protein: CASSPPSLSETQYF
CDR3 DNA: TGTGCCAGCTCACCACCGAGTCTTTCGGAGACCCAGTACTTC
J gene: TRBJ2-5
V gene: TRBV18
clone size: medium-sized
CDR3 length: 14
D gene: .

CDR3 protein: CASSQGEDQPQHF
CDR3 DNA: TGTGCCAGCAGCCAAGGGGAGGATCAGCCCCAGCATTTT
J gene: TRBJ1-5
V gene: TRBV3-1
clone size: .
CDR3 length: 13
D gene: .

CDR3 protein: CASSARPGTGPYEQYF
CDR3 DNA: TGCGCCAGCAGTGCGCGCCCCGGGACAGGGCCCTACGAGCAGTACTTC
J gene: TRBJ2-7
V gene: TRBV10-1
clone size: many
CDR3 length: 16
D gene: TRBD1

CDR3 protein: CASSLVRGLEPATYEQYF
CDR3 DNA: TGTGCCAGCAGTTTAGTACGTGGGCTCGAACCGGCCACCTACGAGCAGTACTTC
J gene: TRBJ2-7
V gene: TRBV12-3/TRBV12-4
clone size: .
CDR3 length: 18
D gene: .

CDR3 protein: CASSPAGEETQYF
CDR3 DNA: TGCGCCAGCAGCCCCGCCGGGGAGGAGACCCAGTACTTC
J gene: TRBJ2-5
V gene: TRBV5-1
clone size: .
CDR3 length: 13
D gene: .

CDR3 protein: CASSTGQGPDTQYF
CDR3 DNA: TGCGCCAGCAGTACGGGACAGGGCCCAGATACGCAGTATTTT
J gene: TRBJ2-3
V gene: TRBV5-1
clone size: medium-sized
CDR3 length: 14
D gene: TRBD1

CDR3 protein: CASGQGVLPYGYTF
CDR3 DNA: TGTGCCAGCGGACAGGGGGTTCTTCCCTATGGCTACACCTTC
J gene: TRBJ1-2
V gene: TRBV27
clone size: many
CDR3 length: 14
D gene: TRBD1

CDR3 protein: CSVEPRTEGTDTQYF
CDR3 DNA: TGCAGCGTTGAACCGAGGACAGAGGGCACAGATACGCAGTATTTT
J gene: TRBJ2-3
V gene: TRBV29-1
clone size: medium-sized
CDR3 length: 15
D gene: .

CDR3 protein: CSVDGGTSTDTQYF
CDR3 DNA: TGCAGCGTTGATGGGGGGACTAGCACAGATACGCAGTATTTT
J gene: TRBJ2-3
V gene: TRBV29-1
clone size: .
CDR3 length: 14
D gene: .

CDR3 protein: CASTPPTAGANVLTF
CDR3 DNA: TGTGCCAGCACTCCCCCCACCGCGGGGGCCAACGTCCTGACTTTC
J gene: TRBJ2-6
V gene: TRBV28
clone size: many
CDR3 length: 15
D gene: .

CDR3 protein: CASSIRDRPYEQYF
CDR3 DNA: TGTGCCAGCAGCATCCGGGACAGACCCTACGAGCAGTACTTC
J gene: TRBJ2-7
V gene: TRBV9
clone size: medium-sized
CDR3 length: 14
D gene: TRBD1

CDR3 protein: CAIRKGSDTQYF
CDR3 DNA: TGTGCCATCAGGAAGGGTTCAGATACGCAGTATTTT
J gene: TRBJ2-3
V gene: TRBV10-3
clone size: few
CDR3 length: 12
D gene: .

CDR3 protein: CASSTRTGFTEAFF
CDR3 DNA: TGTGCCAGCAGCACCCGGACAGGGTTCACTGAAGCTTTCTTT
J gene: TRBJ1-1
V gene: TRBV28
clone size: medium-sized
CDR3 length: 14
D gene: TRBD1

CDR3 protein: CASSLGPQWVGGTQYF
CDR3 DNA: TGTGCCAGCAGTTTAGGCCCCCAATGGGTGGGCGGTACGCAGTATTTT
J gene: TRBJ2-3
V gene: TRBV28
clone size: many
CDR3 length: 16
D gene: .

CDR3 protein: CASGGLAGGLQETQYF
CDR3 DNA: TGTGCCAGCGGAGGTCTAGCGGGAGGACTCCAAGAGACCCAGTACTTC
J gene: TRBJ2-5
V gene: TRBV7-2
clone size: many
CDR3 length: 16
D gene: TRBD2

CDR3 protein: CASSFQGIEAFF
CDR3 DNA: TGTGCCAGCAGCTTTCAAGGGATTGAAGCTTTCTTT
J gene: TRBJ1-1
V gene: TRBV5-6
clone size: many
CDR3 length: 12
D gene: .

CDR3 protein: CASSFWLTSGVYNEQFF
CDR3 DNA: TGTGCCAGCAGCTTCTGGCTGACTAGCGGGGTTTACAATGAGCAGTTCTTC
J gene: TRBJ2-1
V gene: TRBV11-2
clone size: .
CDR3 length: 17
D gene: TRBD2

CDR3 protein: CASSSPGQGSLTTTGTDTQYF
CDR3 DNA: TGTGCCAGCAGTTCTCCCGGACAGGGGAGTTTGACTACTACCGGCACAGATACGCAGTATTTT
J gene: TRBJ2-3
V gene: TRBV28
clone size: medium-sized
CDR3 length: 21
D gene: TRBD1

CDR3 protein: CASSWDGRTNAFF
CDR3 DNA: TGTGCCAGCAGCTGGGACGGACGAACCAATGCTTTCTTT
J gene: TRBJ1-1
V gene: TRBV11-2
clone size: medium-sized
CDR3 length: 13
D gene: .

CDR3 protein: CASSPRVSRYNEQFF
CDR3 DNA: TGTGCCAGCAGCCCAAGGGTATCGAGGTACAATGAGCAGTTCTTC
J gene: TRBJ2-1
V gene: TRBV7-8
clone size: many
CDR3 length: 15
D gene: .

CDR3 protein: CASSFPRDPEGELFF
CDR3 DNA: TGCGCCAGCAGCTTTCCCCGGGACCCCGAAGGGGAGCTGTTTTTT
J gene: TRBJ2-2
V gene: TRBV5-1
clone size: few
CDR3 length: 15
D gene: .

CDR3 protein: CASSFTGSAYEQYF
CDR3 DNA: TGTGCCAGCAGCTTTACCGGGAGCGCCTACGAGCAGTACTTC
J gene: TRBJ2-7
V gene: TRBV7-2
clone size: .
CDR3 length: 14
D gene: .

CDR3 protein: CSRGSSYNEQFF
CDR3 DNA: TGCAGTCGCGGGAGTTCCTACAATGAGCAGTTCTTC
J gene: TRBJ2-1
V gene: TRBV20-1
clone size: many
CDR3 length: 12
D gene: TRBD2

CDR3 protein: CASSFTGTTDTQYF
CDR3 DNA: TGCGCCAGCAGCTTCACCGGGACCACAGATACGCAGTATTTT
J gene: TRBJ2-3
V gene: TRBV5-1
clone size: few
CDR3 length: 14
D gene: .

CDR3 protein: CASSQEKGAEVGYGYTF
CDR3 DNA: TGTGCCAGCAGCCAAGAAAAGGGGGCGGAGGTCGGCTATGGCTACACCTTC
J gene: TRBJ1-2
V gene: TRBV4-2
clone size: .
CDR3 length: 17
D gene: TRBD1

CDR3 protein: CASSLVALRNRPQHF
CDR3 DNA: TGTGCCAGCAGCTTAGTAGCGCTGCGAAATCGGCCCCAGCATTTT
J gene: TRBJ1-5
V gene: TRBV7-8
clone size: .
CDR3 length: 15
D gene: .

CDR3 protein: CASSFGRLPGANVLTF
CDR3 DNA: TGTGCCAGCAGCTTCGGACGCCTCCCGGGGGCCAACGTCCTGACTTTC
J gene: TRBJ2-6
V gene: TRBV5-4
clone size: .
CDR3 length: 16
D gene: .

CDR3 protein: CASGSGGDTQYF
CDR3 DNA: TGCGCCAGCGGCTCGGGAGGAGATACGCAGTATTTT
J gene: TRBJ2-3
V gene: TRBV10-1
clone size: .
CDR3 length: 12
D gene: TRBD2

CDR3 protein: CSARAPNRGSSYEQYF
CDR3 DNA: TGCAGTGCTAGAGCCCCCAACAGGGGAAGCTCCTACGAGCAGTACTTC
J gene: TRBJ2-7
V gene: TRBV20-1
clone size: few
CDR3 length: 16
D gene: TRBD1

CDR3 protein: CASSFNGGVYGYTF
CDR3 DNA: TGTGCCAGCAGTTTTAACGGGGGCGTCTATGGCTACACCTTC
J gene: TRBJ1-2
V gene: TRBV27
clone size: few
CDR3 length: 14
D gene: .